The next 5 T cell receptor beta chains were all read from a single sample in a study of cytomegalovirus exposure and HLA in healthy donors. Researchers ran the PCR with 60 Vbeta and 13 Jbeta primers. Method: immunoSEQ multiplex PCR; TCRdb's copy keeps in-frame clones and lacks some. The top ten clones hold approximately 2.4% of a sample with fewer than 350,000 clones, around 90% of them seen once. Specimen: PBMCs. The receptor source for this set is a woman younger than 35 in good health and CMV-seronegative.

This clone appeared once. The V call is TRBV19, the J call TRBJ1-1; no reliable D call. Deletions cut 6 bases from V and 2 bases from J, with 13 bases between. The CDR3 is 14 residues long. From germline, CDR1 is LNHDA and CDR2 SQIVND (reference sequence). CDR3 nucleotides: TGTGCCAGTAGGGTTGGAGGTGGAAACACTGAAGCTTTCTTT. Its translation: CASRVGGGNTEAFF.

The rearrangement joins TRBV5-1 to TRBJ2-3; TRBD2 matches at 7 bases. This CDR3 comprises 14 residues. Trimming cost V 7 bases and J 0 bases; bases outside gene matches: 5. Germline loops: CDR1 SGHRS, CDR2 YFSETQ. The CDR3 spells CASRGGPSTDTQYF. In DNA, the CDR3 is TGCGCCAGCCGGGGAGGGCCTAGCACAGATACGCAGTATTTT.

V and J are TRBV30 and TRBJ1-3; 10 bases map to TRBD1. Trimming took 7 bases from V and 3 from J; bases not matched to a gene: 3. Germline V CDR1 and CDR2: GTSNPN, SVGIG (reference sequence). This CDR3 comprises 13 residues. Written as DNA, the CDR3 is TGTGCCTTAGGACAGGGGGGTGGAAACACCATATATTTT. Translating it yields CALGQGGGNTIYF.

The chain is built from TRBV27 and TRBJ1-1; possible D gene TRBD1, 6 bases. This CDR3 is built from 14 residues. Trimming cost V 5 bases and J 1 base, with 11 bases left between them. From germline, CDR1 is MNHEY and CDR2 SMNVEV (reference sequence). CDR3 sequence (DNA): TGTGCCAGCAGTACCCGCAGGGGGAACACTGAAGCTTTCTTT. Its translation is CASSTRRGNTEAFF.

V is TRBV7-6 and J is TRBJ1-6; TRBD1 matches 9 bases. Germline CDR1 and CDR2: SGHVS and FNYEAQ. The CDR3 sequence is 16 residues long. V trimming: 1 base; J trimming: 9 bases; junction bases outside the gene matches: 7. CDR3 nucleotides: TGTGCCAGCAGCTTAGGTGTGGGGACAGGGACTTCACCCCTCCACTTT. It encodes CASSLGVGTGTSPLHF.